This T cell receptor beta chain was recovered during a study of T-cell memory formation after mild COVID-19. Study-level background: Clusters of TCRs were largely donor specific.

The 5'RACE method, run with constant-segment primers, produced TCR alpha and TCR beta cDNA libraries (carrying sample barcodes and UMIs). TCRdb independently ran MiXCR on the 5' RACE reads; one entry per CDR3 protein. Among 200,000 to 300,000 distinct CDR3 sequences listed, roughly 17% were seen once. Whole-study findings and limits: Pre-infection memory harbored some responding clones, suggesting cross-reactive memory joined.

A note on this clonotype: As yet, its antigen is unknown.

Germline V gene sequence: CDR1 SGHVS, CDR2 FQNEAQ. The CDR3 has 17 amino acids. The V gene lost 2 bases and the J gene lost 5 bases, with 18 bases spanning the gap. The chain uses TRBV7-8 and TRBJ2-2, with D possibly matching TRBD2 (6 bases). This TCR was recovered from a man younger than 35 who had mild COVID-19 (a few samples of this study predate the infection). Cell type and time point are not known. Material for sequencing was PBMCs or a T cell subset sorted from them (not recorded which). CDR3 DNA: TGTGCCAGCAGCTTATGGTTGTCGGGGGTGGAAACCGGGGAGCTGTTTTTT. This gives the protein CASSLWLSGVETGELFF.